This T cell receptor (beta chain) was captured in a study of T cells in Graves' hyperthyroidism and ophthalmopathy. The study's findings and limits: Expanded thyroid clonotypes (above 0.001) were mostly also found in blood.

This clonotype turned up a few times. Its specificity is unknown. V was shortened by 5 bases and J by 2 bases, with 19 bases between the two germline ends. CDR1 is MNHEY, CDR2 SMNVEV, per germline (reference sequence). This CDR3 comprises 18 residues. RNA transcripts gave rise to amplified TCR beta CDR3 regions. The TCR CDR3 first-round RT-PCR relied on the HTBI primer set. TCRdb re-called the multiplex PCR reads with MiXCR, one entry per CDR3 protein. In the table there are around 700,000 distinct CDR3 sequences, 15% to 20% of which are singletons. Fresh peripheral blood, around 10 ml, yielded the PBMCs.

The clonotype originates from a woman in her 50s with Graves' hyperthyroidism that later progressed to Graves' ophthalmopathy. Sequencing was done on a sample of blood. V and J are TRBV27 and TRBJ2-6, with a possible D match to TRBD1 (6 bases). The CDR3 DNA follows: TGTGCCAGCAGTCAGCAGGGGAATTTAGGAACTGGGGCCAACGTCCTGACTTTC. Its protein product is CASSQQGNLGTGANVLTF.